What follows are 6 T cell receptor beta chains derived from one specimen sequenced in a study of cytomegalovirus exposure and HLA in healthy donors. PCR amplification relied on 60 Vbeta primers (plus 13 Jbeta primers). Assay: immunoSEQ multiplex PCR; the TCRdb copy retains only in-frame clones and omits some. The data show more than 85,000 clones, about four fifths seen once. Sequencing was carried out using PBMCs. All receptors come from a man between 35 and 55 years old in good health and CMV-seronegative.

CDR3 protein: CASTTGAMNTEAFF. For the CDR3, the DNA is TGTGCCAGTACGACAGGGGCCATGAACACTGAAGCTTTCTTT. The V gene is TRBV6-6, the J gene TRBJ1-1; 8 bases line up with TRBD1. Germline CDR1 is MNHNY and CDR2 is SVGAGI (reference sequence). J lost 0 bases, V lost 9 bases, and 6 bases had no gene match. This CDR3 is built from 14 residues.

This clone turned up a few times. The chain couples TRBV20-1 to TRBJ1-1; D ambiguous. Germline CDR1 and CDR2: DFQATT and SNEGSKA (reference sequence). Trimming removed 6 bases from V and 8 bases from J, with 13 bases in between. The CDR3 sequence is 11 residues long. The CDR3 here is CSAPKATEAFF. The CDR3 coding sequence is TGCAGTGCGCCGAAGGCGACAGAAGCTTTCTTT.

This chain joins TRBV5-4 and TRBJ2-1, with TRBD2 identical over 12 bases. V trimming: 0 bases; J trimming: 7 bases; junction bases outside the gene matches: 11. The CDR3 spans 18 residues. Germline CDR1 and CDR2: SGHNT and YYREEE (reference sequence). In nucleotides, the CDR3 is TGTGCCAGCAGCTTGGGACTAGCGGGAGCACTCAACTTAAATGAGCAGTTCTTC. It codes for CASSLGLAGALNLNEQFF.

The rearrangement links TRBV18 to TRBJ2-1; maybe TRBD1 (6 bases). CDR3 length: 16 residues. CDR1 KGHSH and CDR2 LQKENI come from the germline V gene. Deletions cut 0 bases from V and 0 bases from J, with 9 bases between. The CDR3 coding sequence is TGTGCCAGCTCACCACCGCAGGGGAGCTCCTACAATGAGCAGTTCTTC. Residues: CASSPPQGSSYNEQFF.

The CDR3 DNA reads as TGTGCCAGCTCGGCCGTGCCGGGACAGGGAAGGCCCGAGCAGTACTTC. It encodes CASSAVPGQGRPEQYF. The V gene is TRBV18, the J gene TRBJ2-7, with TRBD1 matching over 9 bases. Per germline, CDR1 KGHSH and CDR2 LQKENI. V was clipped by 6 bases and J by 6 bases; unmatched bases: 15. The CDR3 has 16 residues.

This sequence joins TRBV5-6 and TRBJ1-6; 9 bases agree with TRBD1. Looked up from germline, CDR1 is SGHDT and CDR2 is YYEEEE. CDR3 length equals 16 residues. With V trimmed by 4 bases and J by 7 bases, 9 bases remained unmatched. CDR3 DNA sequence: TGTGCCAGCAGCCCCCGGGACAGGGTTTGGAATTCACCCCTCCACTTT. This gives the protein CASSPRDRVWNSPLHF.